The 29 T cell receptor beta chains presented below share a single source sample, sequenced in a study of T cell responses to AZD1222 COVID-19 vaccine. Sequenced by immunoSEQ multiplex PCR; TCRdb stores in-frame clones only, minus some. The sample has 130,000 or so clones, approximately 86% seen once. The material sequenced was peripheral blood, taken on day 0 of AZD1222 vaccination. All receptors derive from an adult in good health.

The V and J genes are TRBV19 and TRBJ1-5; 8 nucleotides align to TRBD1. J was trimmed by 9 bases and V by 6 bases; bases with no gene match: 13. CDR3 size: 15 residues. Germline V gene data show CDR1 as LNHDA and CDR2 as SQIVND (reference sequence). The CDR3 reads CASSIAWDRSWPQHF. The CDR3 DNA is TGTGCCAGTAGCATCGCGTGGGACAGGTCATGGCCCCAGCATTTT.

This chain connects TRBV7-9 to TRBJ2-7, with 10 bases lining up with TRBD1. This CDR3 has 14 amino acids. The V gene's germline CDR1 is SEHNR and CDR2 FQNEAQ (reference sequence). V trimming: 5 bases; J trimming: 5 bases; junction bases outside the gene matches: 6. The CDR3 sequence is CASSGQGVRDEQYF. The CDR3 bases are TGTGCCAGCAGCGGACAGGGGGTAAGGGACGAGCAGTACTTC.

V gene TRBV7-6 combines with J gene TRBJ2-7; D not certain. This CDR3 spans 13 amino acids. CDR1 and CDR2 (germline): SGHVS, FNYEAQ. The V and J ends lost 5 bases and 3 bases respectively, with 11 bases between them. CDR3: CASSGGGLYEQYF. The CDR3 bases are TGTGCCAGCAGCGGCGGTGGGCTCTACGAGCAGTACTTC.

The chain joins TRBV24-1 to TRBJ1-2, with D possibly being TRBD1 (5 bases). Trimming took 7 bases from V and 8 from J, leaving 22 bases between them. The CDR3 extends over 15 amino acids. CDR1 KGHDR and CDR2 SFDVKD come from the germline V gene. CDR3 region: CATSSSAEGRTGYTF. The CDR3 DNA reads as TGTGCCACCAGCTCTTCGGCAGAGGGGCGAACAGGCTACACCTTC.

The chain uses TRBV29-1 and TRBJ2-1; D ambiguous. Germline assignment: CDR1 SQVTM and CDR2 ANQGSEA. This CDR3 is built from 11 residues. The V gene lost 3 bases and the J gene lost 3 bases, with 3 bases spanning the gap. DNA for the CDR3: TGCAGCGTTGACTTCTACAATGAGCAGTTCTTC. Translated, it gives CSVDFYNEQFF.

The chain links TRBV12-3 or TRBV12-4 to TRBJ2-1; D gene ambiguous. V was pared by 2 bases and J by 4 bases, with 6 bases between. This CDR3 comprises 13 residues. The CDR3 loop is CASSLWGYNEQFF. CDR3 DNA: TGTGCCAGCAGTTTATGGGGTTACAATGAGCAGTTCTTC.

The V call is TRBV5-6, the J call TRBJ1-1, with D possibly TRBD1 on 5 matching bases. Germline-derived CDR1 and CDR2 are SGHDT and YYEEEE. With 5 bases removed from V and 3 bases from J, the gap between germline ends came to 20 bases. The length of the CDR3 is 16 residues. CDR3 region: CASRYSARGRDTEAFF. The CDR3 DNA follows: TGTGCCAGCAGATACTCAGCAAGGGGTCGGGACACTGAAGCTTTCTTT.

This clone appeared once. V usage is TRBV9 and J usage is TRBJ1-1, with unresolved D. The germline V gene encodes CDR1 SGDLS and CDR2 YYNGEE. The V end was cut by 5 bases, the J end by 3 bases, with 11 bases between. The CDR3 is 13 residues long. The CDR3 region is CASSPSPDTEAFF. In nucleotides, the CDR3 is TGTGCCAGCAGTCCGAGCCCGGACACTGAAGCTTTCTTT.

The chain is built from TRBV5-1 and TRBJ2-3, with a weak D call TRBD2 (5 bases). The germline V and J ends were trimmed by 1 base and 4 bases, with 13 bases remaining between them. The CDR3 totals 15 residues. From germline, CDR1 is SGHRS and CDR2 YFSETQ. CDR3 loop: CASSLYGGRADTQYF. CDR3 nucleotide sequence: TGCGCCAGCAGCTTGTACGGTGGGAGAGCAGATACGCAGTATTTT. Full variable domain (rest looked up from reference TRBV5-1 and TRBJ2-3): KAGVTQTPRYLIKTRGQQVTLSCSPISGHRSVSWYQQTPGQGLQFLFEYFSETQRNKGNFPGRFSGRQFSNSRSEMNVSTLELGDSALYLCASSLYGGRADTQYFGPGTRLTVL.

This chain joins TRBV6-4 and TRBJ2-2, with D possibly matching TRBD1 (6 bases). The CDR3 runs 15 residues. Germline values: CDR1 MRHNA, CDR2 SNTAGT. V lost 8 bases and J lost 2, with 15 bases in between. The CDR3 region is CASLFRDKNTGELFF. Written as DNA, the CDR3 is TGTGCCAGCTTATTCCGGGACAAAAACACCGGGGAGCTGTTTTTT.

This sequence joins TRBV4-3 and TRBJ1-2, with D hard to call. V dropped 0 bases and J dropped 0 bases, with 11 bases sitting between them. The CDR3 loop spans 16 amino acids. Germline-derived CDR1 and CDR2 are LGHNA and YSLEER. CDR3 DNA: TGCGCCAGCAGCCAAGATTGGGCCGCAGCTAACTATGGCTACACCTTC. Translation: CASSQDWAAANYGYTF.

The chain has TRBV2 and TRBJ1-4; D is unresolved. The ends were cut back, 6 bases at V and 4 bases at J, with 6 bases in the middle. Looked up from germline, CDR1 is SNHLY and CDR2 is FYNNEI. The CDR3 is 12 amino acids. The CDR3 spells CASRVSNEKLFF. The CDR3 coding sequence is TGTGCCAGCAGGGTCAGTAATGAAAAACTGTTTTTT.

This chain connects TRBV28 to TRBJ1-2; 7 bases are shared with TRBD1. The germline V gene has CDR1 MDHEN and CDR2 SYDVKM. The trim removed 6 bases at V and 4 bases at J, leaving 2 bases unmatched. The length of the CDR3 is 12 residues. CDR3 sequence reads: CASRTGPYGYTF. The CDR3 coding sequence is TGTGCCAGCAGGACAGGGCCCTATGGCTACACCTTC.

This chain joins TRBV6-4 and TRBJ2-1, with TRBD2 identical over 8 bases. J gave up 9 bases and V 4 bases, and 11 bases lay outside the gene matches. CDR1 is MRHNA and CDR2 is SNTAGT in the germline V gene. The CDR3 is 15 amino acids. CDR3 bases: TGTGCCAGCAGTGCACGGGAGGGTCTAGAACGTGAGCAGTTCTTC. This encodes CASSAREGLEREQFF.

This rearrangement joins TRBV10-1 to TRBJ1-6, with 11 bases matching TRBD1. The CDR3 length is 18 residues. CDR1 is WNHNN, CDR2 SYGVQD, per germline (reference sequence). The J segment lost 10 bases and the V segment lost 7 bases, leaving 18 bases of the junction unmatched. The CDR3 DNA is TGCGCCAGCAACAGTTGCTACAGGACAGGGGGCTGGCGGTCACCCCTCCACTTT. The encoded protein is CASNSCYRTGGWRSPLHF.

This clone appeared a single time. This chain connects TRBV5-5 to TRBJ1-1; 9 bases are a match to TRBD1. The ends lost 1 base at V and 6 bases at J; junction bases unmatched: 10. The germline V gene has CDR1 SGHKS and CDR2 YYEKEE (reference sequence). This CDR3 has 16 residues. CDR3 region: CASSLLGTGGRAEAFF. Written as DNA, the CDR3 is TGTGCCAGCAGCTTGCTCGGAACAGGGGGCCGGGCTGAAGCTTTCTTT.

The chain has TRBV7-9 and TRBJ1-3; D unclear. From germline, CDR1 is SEHNR and CDR2 FQNEAQ (reference sequence). This CDR3 contains 16 residues. Trimming removed 5 bases at V and 0 bases at J, with 14 bases between. Here the CDR3 reads CASSHPRRASGNTIYF. The CDR3 DNA is TGTGCCAGCAGCCACCCCCGCCGGGCCTCTGGAAACACCATATATTTT.

On this clone: Since a much larger clone is just one base distant, this may be a read error. Other DNA sequences within the sample encode an identical CDR3. The chain combines TRBV5-6 with TRBJ1-2; possible D gene TRBD1, 5 bases. Germline assignment: CDR1 SGHDT and CDR2 YYEEEE. Trimming pared 4 bases from V and 3 bases from J, leaving 7 bases between. The CDR3 loop spans 12 amino acids. CDR3 in amino acids: CASSRGDYGYTF. For the CDR3, the DNA is TGTGCCAGCAGCCGAGGGGACTATGGCTACACCTTC. Drawing the rest from reference TRBV5-6 and TRBJ1-2, the complete variable domain is DAGVTQSPTHLIKTRGQQVTLRCSPKSGHDTVSWYQQALGQGPQFIFQYYEEEERQRGNFPDRFSGHQFPNYSSELNVNALLLGDSALYLCASSRGDYGYTFGSGTRLTVV.

The genes are TRBV6-5 and TRBJ1-1; TRBD1 matches at 7 bases. V trimming: 5 bases; J trimming: 5 bases; junction bases outside the gene matches: 8. CDR1 and CDR2 (germline): MNHEY, SVGAGI. There are 14 residues in the CDR3. The CDR3 region is CASSRRDSNTEAFF. CDR3 nucleotides: TGTGCCAGCAGTCGCCGGGACAGCAATACTGAAGCTTTCTTT.

J is TRBJ1-6 and V is TRBV30; D unresolved. This CDR3 region has 14 residues. V dropped 0 bases and J dropped 8 bases, with 11 bases sitting between them. Germline V gene data show CDR1 as GTSNPN and CDR2 as SVGIG (reference sequence). The CDR3 DNA reads TGTGCCTGGAGTGTGGCCCAGCTGGATTCACCCCTCCACTTT. The encoded protein is CAWSVAQLDSPLHF.

The gene calls are TRBV5-4 and TRBJ2-7; 8 nucleotides align to TRBD1. There are 15 residues in the CDR3. The germline V gene encodes CDR1 SGHNT and CDR2 YYREEE (reference sequence). J gave up 4 bases and V 4 bases, and 10 bases lay outside the gene matches. The DNA for the CDR3 is TGTGCCAGCAGCGCCGGGTCAGGGGGCGGTTACGAGCAGTACTTC. This translates into CASSAGSGGGYEQYF.

In its sample, this clone was seen once. The chain uses TRBV3-1 (or the pseudogene TRBV3-2) and TRBJ1-5, with D perhaps matching TRBD1 (5 bases). Germline V CDR1 and CDR2: LGHDT, YNNKEL (reference sequence). The CDR3 length is 13 residues. Trimming stripped 10 bases from V and 5 bases from J, with 15 bases between. CDR3 protein: CATSAGLDQPQHF. CDR3 sequence (DNA): TGTGCCACCTCCGCAGGGTTGGATCAGCCCCAGCATTTT.

The V gene is TRBV30, the J gene TRBJ1-5, with a possible D match to TRBD1 (5 bases). The V and J ends lost 4 bases and 3 bases respectively, with 10 bases between them. Germline CDR1 reads GTSNPN; CDR2 reads SVGIG (reference sequence). This CDR3 region has 13 residues. This CDR3 is CAWTDSPNQPQHF. As DNA, the CDR3 is TGTGCCTGGACCGACAGTCCCAATCAGCCCCAGCATTTT.

The rearrangement joins TRBV2 to TRBJ1-4; D remains unclear. CDR3 size: 15 residues. Germline V CDR1 and CDR2: SNHLY, FYNNEI. V was pared by 6 bases and J by 0 bases, with 11 bases between. CDR3: CASRVADSTNEKLFF. In DNA, the CDR3 is TGTGCCAGCAGGGTAGCAGATTCAACTAATGAAAAACTGTTTTTT.

The rearrangement uses TRBV6-5 and TRBJ1-2; TRBD1 matches 7 bases. The CDR3 length is 12 residues. Germline trimming cut 6 bases from V and 6 bases from J; bases unmatched to any gene: 4. Germline V CDR1 and CDR2: MNHEY, SVGAGI. CDR3 nucleotide sequence: TGTGCCAGCAGCCGGGACAGTCATGGCTACACCTTC. Residues: CASSRDSHGYTF.

Turning to this clone: One end of the junction does not line up with germline, which may come from a read error. The chain carries TRBV6-4 and TRBJ1-1; tentative D call: TRBD1 (5 bases). The CDR3 runs 12 residues. The germline CDR1 and CDR2 sequences are MRHNA and SNTAGT. The CDR3 protein is CASSSHRDSQTF. The CDR3, as DNA: TGTGCCAGCAGCTCCCACCGGGACTCCCAAACCTTT.

The rearrangement joins TRBV7-9 to TRBJ1-2; D is perhaps TRBD1 (5 bases). The ends were cut back, 3 bases at V and 14 bases at J, with 19 bases in the middle. This CDR3 is 13 amino acids long. The V gene's germline CDR1 is SEHNR and CDR2 FQNEAQ (reference sequence). The CDR3, as DNA: TGTGCCAGCAGCTTGGCCGACGGGACCGCGGAAACCTTC. This sequence encodes CASSLADGTAETF.

The CDR3: CASSQSGDTQYF. DNA of the CDR3: TGTGCCAGCAGCCAGAGCGGGGATACGCAGTATTTT. This chain links TRBV4-2 with TRBJ2-3; a possible D gene is TRBD2 (6 bases). Trimming cost V 3 bases and J 6 bases, with 7 bases left between them. Germline assignment: CDR1 LGHNA and CDR2 YNFKEQ. The CDR3 loop spans 12 amino acids.

This clone appeared a single time. The chain is built from TRBV30 and TRBJ1-2, with 12 bases that match TRBD1. With V trimmed by 7 bases and J by 4 bases, 4 bases remained unmatched. CDR1 is GTSNPN, CDR2 SVGIG, per germline (reference sequence). The CDR3 loop spans 13 amino acids. The CDR3 here is CASGQGAVYGYTF. CDR3 in DNA: TGTGCCTCGGGACAGGGGGCGGTCTATGGCTACACCTTC. The whole variable domain, filled in from reference TRBV30 and TRBJ1-2, reads SQTIHQWPATLVQPVGSPLSLECTVEGTSNPNLYWYRQAAGRGLQLLFYSVGIGQISSEVPQNLSASRPQDRQFILSSKKLLLSDSGFYLCASGQGAVYGYTFGSGTRLTVV.